This T cell receptor (beta chain) derives from a study of T cell changes during pregnancy in multiple sclerosis. The J segment lost 2 bases and the V segment lost 4 bases, leaving 5 bases of the junction unmatched. CDR3 length equals 16 residues. Germline V gene sequence: CDR1 MDHEN, CDR2 SYDVKM. Clones were sequenced by immunoSEQ multiplex PCR, and TCRdb holds only the in-frame ones, with some missing. The data show tens of thousands of clones, with 90% to 95% seen just once and around 1.4% held by the top ten. The sequencing used peripheral blood, collected in the third trimester of pregnancy. This chain links TRBV28 with TRBJ2-1; TRBD1 matches 10 bases. The clonotype originates from a female donor in good health, enrolled as a control in a pregnancy study. Here the CDR3 reads CASSSPTGGPYNEQFF. The DNA for the CDR3 is TGTGCCAGCAGTTCACCGACAGGGGGCCCCTACAATGAGCAGTTCTTC. Full variable domain (outside the CDR3, taken from reference TRBV28 and TRBJ2-1): DVKVTQSSRYLVKRTGEKVFLECVQDMDHENMFWYRQDPGLGLRLIYFSYDVKMKEKGDIPEGYSVSREKKERFSLILESASTNQTSMYLCASSSPTGGPYNEQFFGPGTRLTVL.